Below, one T cell receptor beta chain is given with its context. Its matching antigen is unknown. These data are taken from a study of cytotoxic CD8 clonotypes in ibrutinib-treated CLL. Looking at the study overall: Among patients, around 24 responded partially and 2 completely; roughly 14 then stayed remitted and 12 progressed after median around 73 months. Samples had a mean of around 280,000 productive templates and roughly 99,000 productive rearrangements.

CDR1 GTSNPN and CDR2 SVGIG come from the germline V gene (reference sequence). Trimming cost V 4 bases and J 5 bases, with 9 bases left between them. The CDR3 covers 11 residues. Study results and caveats: Rising at ibrutinib response, clonality subsequently fell back toward baseline at progression.

Profiling relied on immunoSEQ multiplex PCR, and the TCRdb table lists in-frame clones only, not all of them. The sample has about 76,000 clones, over 80% seen once; the top ten hold approximately 35%. This TCR derives from a human donor with chronic lymphocytic leukemia. This chain links TRBV30 with TRBJ2-7, with D possibly matching TRBD2 (5 bases). The sample consisted of PBMCs, taken after 24 months of ibrutinib treatment. CDR3: CAWTGSDEQYF. In DNA form, the CDR3 reads TGTGCCTGGACGGGGTCGGACGAGCAGTACTTC.